This T cell receptor (beta chain) was sequenced for a study of molecular identifiers for immune sequencing clone quantification. In the study overall: RNA from approximately 20,000 or 98,000 naive CD8 cells was split five ways in replicates, with four sequenced.

The CDR3 has 17 residues. Germline V gene lookup returns CDR1 SGDLS and CDR2 YYNGEE. This clonotype was observed a single time. One junction end does not reproduce the germline sequence, and a read error may be involved. A CD8+CD4-CCR7+CD45RA+ gate was used to sort naive CD8 T cells. Bulk libraries came from a prior protocol with listed TCR primers. TCRdb re-called the PCR reads through MiXCR, storing one row per CDR3 protein. The top ten hold roughly 9.3% of the sample, which has about 97,000 distinct CDR3 sequences, 30% to 35% seen once. The sequencing sample was made of naive CD8+ T cells from blood, with Jurkat cell RNA spiked in. Sample subset: FACS-sorted CD8+CD4-CCR7+CD45RA+ naive T cells. The chain combines TRBV9 with TRBJ2-1, with TRBD2 identical over 7 bases. The sequence derives from a human donor in good health. Some libraries in this study had Jurkat cell RNA spiked in. The CDR3 nucleotides are TGTGCCGGCAGCGTAGTCGGGGGAGGGCCTATTGACAATGAGCAGTTCTTC. It yields the protein CAGSVVGGGPIDNEQFF.